These 32 T cell receptor beta chains were all obtained from the same sample, sequenced in a study of CD8 T cells in ankylosing spondylitis. TCRdb redid the calling of the 5' RACE reads with MiXCR, one entry per CDR3 protein. In the table there are about 100,000 distinct CDR3 sequences, about 25% of which are singletons. The sample taken for sequencing was synovial fluid, either unsorted or a sorted T cell fraction (not recorded which). The receptors were sampled from a male donor with ankylosing spondylitis.

The V gene is TRBV11-2, the J gene TRBJ2-7; D is unclear. This CDR3 spans 14 amino acids. CDR1 is SGHAT, CDR2 FQNNGV, per germline. V was pared by 1 base and J by 2 bases, with 9 bases between. The chain's CDR3 is CASSLVGRTYEQYF. CDR3 sequence (DNA): TGTGCCAGCAGCTTAGTGGGCAGGACCTACGAGCAGTACTTC.

The V and J genes are TRBV30 and TRBJ2-1, with 7 bases lining up with TRBD2. CDR1 is GTSNPN and CDR2 is SVGIG in the germline V gene (reference sequence). This CDR3 is 13 amino acids long. Losses at the gene ends were 4 bases for V and 3 bases for J; bases not matched to a gene: 3. The CDR3 loop reads CAWKRDLYNEQFF. In nucleotides, the CDR3 is TGTGCCTGGAAGCGGGACCTCTACAATGAGCAGTTCTTC.

This clonotype was observed many times. The rearrangement uses TRBV3-1 and TRBJ1-2; D is perhaps TRBD1 (6 bases). The germline V gene has CDR1 LGHDT and CDR2 YNNKEL (reference sequence). Trimming left V 7 bases short and J 5 bases short, with 20 bases between. CDR3 length: 15 residues. The CDR3 DNA is TGTGCCAGCACAAACTATGGGGGGCGCCGGTATGGCTACACCTTC. Translating gives CASTNYGGRRYGYTF.

This clonotype appeared many times. The rearrangement joins TRBV24-1 to TRBJ2-1, with 8 bases fitting TRBD1. This CDR3 has 15 residues. Trimming removed 3 bases from V and 9 bases from J; junction bases left unmatched: 9. Germline-derived CDR1 and CDR2 are KGHDR and SFDVKD. This CDR3 is CATSDLGQVVSEQFF. CDR3 nucleotides: TGTGCCACCAGTGATCTGGGACAGGTGGTCAGTGAGCAGTTCTTC.

This chain uses TRBV2 with TRBJ2-7, with 7 nucleotides matching TRBD1. The germline V gene has CDR1 SNHLY and CDR2 FYNNEI. The CDR3 length is 17 residues. The junction had 18 bases not matched to a gene; V was cut back by 6 bases and J by 4 bases. As DNA, the CDR3 is TGTGCCAGCAGCCAACAACAGGGGATAGGCTTAAAATACGAGCAGTACTTC. As protein: CASSQQQGIGLKYEQYF.

V usage is TRBV5-4 and J usage is TRBJ2-3, with TRBD2 matching over 8 bases. CDR1 SGHNT and CDR2 YYREEE come from the germline V gene (reference sequence). V dropped 4 bases and J dropped 2; count of bases not matched to a gene: 9. The CDR3 is made up of 16 amino acids. The CDR3 loop reads CASSPRGSGNTDTQYF. The CDR3 bases are TGTGCCAGCAGCCCCCGGGGTAGCGGGAACACAGATACGCAGTATTTT.

This clonotype was found a few times. The V and J genes are TRBV6-5 and TRBJ1-5, with 8 bases matching TRBD1. CDR3 length equals 15 residues. V lost 7 bases, J lost 2 bases, and 7 bases stayed unmatched. In germline, CDR1 is MNHEY, CDR2 SVGAGI. The CDR3 loop reads CASIYDRGGNQPQHF. Here the CDR3 DNA reads TGTGCCAGCATTTATGACAGGGGTGGCAATCAGCCCCAGCATTTT.

This chain uses TRBV11-3 with TRBJ2-2; 13 bases fit TRBD2. J was trimmed by 2 bases and V by 4 bases; bases with no gene match: 1. The germline V gene encodes CDR1 SGHNT and CDR2 YENEEA. The CDR3 has 16 amino acids. In DNA, the CDR3 is TGTGCCAGCAGCTCGGGACTAGCGGGAAACACCGGGGAGCTGTTTTTT. Protein sequence: CASSSGLAGNTGELFF.

Within the sample, this clonotype is medium-sized (0.01 to 0.1%). V gene TRBV12-3 or TRBV12-4 combines with J gene TRBJ2-1, with a tentative D call TRBD2 (6 bases). The CDR3 consists of 13 residues. V lost 6 bases to trimming and J lost 6 bases, with 12 bases between them. The CDR3 loop is CASSLRAGNEQFF. DNA for the CDR3: TGTGCCAGCAGCCTGCGAGCGGGCAATGAGCAGTTCTTC.

The table lists this clonotype with a few counts. This rearrangement joins TRBV19 to TRBJ1-4, with a tentative D call TRBD1 (6 bases). Per the germline V gene, CDR1 is LNHDA and CDR2 is SQIVND (reference sequence). Between the trimmed V and J ends, which lost 5 bases and 7 bases, there was a span of 14 bases. This CDR3 has 14 amino acids. The CDR3 DNA reads as TGTGCCAGTAGTCAGGCAGGGGCCAGTGAAAAACTGTTTTTT. This encodes CASSQAGASEKLFF.

There are a few counts of this clonotype. CDR3: CSARTHLTEAFF. DNA of the CDR3: TGCAGTGCTAGAACCCATCTCACTGAAGCTTTCTTT. The chain joins TRBV20-1 to TRBJ1-1; no clear D. Germline CDR1 is DFQATT and CDR2 is SNEGSKA (reference sequence). With 2 bases removed from V and 4 bases from J, the gap between germline ends came to 8 bases. The CDR3 loop spans 12 amino acids.

This clonotype was seen only a few times. The chain uses TRBV19 and TRBJ1-1; TRBD1 is a possible D gene (5 bases). Germline loops: CDR1 LNHDA, CDR2 SQIVND (reference sequence). CDR3 length: 14 residues. Trimming shortened V by 7 bases and J by 0 bases, and 12 bases separated the two germline ends. CDR3 region: CASIRTSMNTEAFF. CDR3 nucleotide sequence: TGTGCCAGTATCCGGACAAGTATGAACACTGAAGCTTTCTTT.

This clonotype came up many times. The chain combines TRBV5-1 with TRBJ1-2; TRBD1 matches 8 bases. CDR1 SGHRS and CDR2 YFSETQ come from the germline V gene. This CDR3 is built from 12 residues. The ends lost 4 bases at V and 7 bases at J; junction bases unmatched: 3. Here the CDR3 DNA reads TGCGCCAGCAGCCCAGGGGGCCGTGGCTACACCTTC. It encodes CASSPGGRGYTF.

The chain combines TRBV27 with TRBJ1-1, with D possibly being TRBD1 (6 bases). CDR1 MNHEY and CDR2 SMNVEV come from the germline V gene (reference sequence). Between the trimmed V and J ends, which lost 2 bases and 5 bases, there was a span of 12 bases. This CDR3 has 14 amino acids. Here the CDR3 DNA reads TGTGCCAGCAGTTTACAGGGGTTGCGGACTGAAGCTTTCTTT. This encodes CASSLQGLRTEAFF.

The V gene is TRBV20-1, the J gene TRBJ2-5, with D unclear. This CDR3 is 14 amino acids long. The V gene lost 0 bases and the J gene lost 4 bases, with 12 bases spanning the gap. Germline V CDR1 and CDR2: DFQATT, SNEGSKA (reference sequence). The CDR3 loop reads CSAREPDVGETQYF. In DNA, the CDR3 is TGCAGTGCTAGAGAACCCGATGTCGGAGAGACCCAGTACTTC.

This clonotype was seen a few times. V usage is TRBV7-2 and J usage is TRBJ2-3; 7 bases map to TRBD1. CDR3 length: 15 residues. The V gene's germline CDR1 is SGHTA and CDR2 FQGNSA. With V trimmed by 1 base and J by 2 bases, 3 bases remained unmatched. CDR3 nucleotides: TGTGCCAGCAGCTTAGGGGACAGACACACAGATACGCAGTATTTT. Residues: CASSLGDRHTDTQYF.

The gene calls are TRBV5-6 and TRBJ2-7, with a tentative D call TRBD1 (6 bases). CDR1 SGHDT and CDR2 YYEEEE come from the germline V gene. Trimming removed 5 bases from V and 2 bases from J, with 14 bases in between. This CDR3 spans 14 amino acids. CDR3 sequence (DNA): TGTGCCAGCAGACTTTACAGGGACCCCTACGAGCAGTACTTC. Encoded protein: CASRLYRDPYEQYF.

This clonotype was detected once. CDR3 bases: TGTGCCAGCAGCACACGTCAGGGGGCAGGGACTTTCTTT. This encodes CASSTRQGAGTFF. This chain connects TRBV7-2 to TRBJ1-1, with 8 positions matching TRBD1. This CDR3 has 13 residues. Germline loops: CDR1 SGHTA, CDR2 FQGNSA. The V and J ends lost 5 bases and 12 bases, in that order; junction bases with no gene match: 11.

This sequence joins TRBV5-1 and TRBJ2-2; D unresolved. Germline values: CDR1 SGHRS, CDR2 YFSETQ. The CDR3 loop spans 13 amino acids. V was pared by 4 bases and J by 2 bases, with 6 bases between. As DNA, the CDR3 is TGCGCCAGCAGCATACTAAACACCGGGGAGCTGTTTTTT. Translation gives CASSILNTGELFF.

The chain uses TRBV18 and TRBJ2-2, with 10 bases identical to TRBD1. Trimming removed 3 bases from V and 3 bases from J; junction bases left unmatched: 1. This CDR3 has 15 residues. Looked up from germline, CDR1 is KGHSH and CDR2 is LQKENI. The CDR3 here is CASSPGQGDTGELFF. CDR3 nucleotides: TGTGCCAGCTCACCCGGACAGGGGGACACCGGGGAGCTGTTTTTT.

This clonotype was observed a handful of times. The chain combines TRBV4-2 with TRBJ2-5; D gene unclear. This CDR3 has 14 residues. Per germline, CDR1 LGHNA and CDR2 YNFKEQ. V lost 0 bases, J lost 7 bases, and 12 bases lay in between. The CDR3 loop is CASSQDEGIGTQYF. Here the CDR3 DNA reads TGTGCCAGCAGCCAAGATGAAGGGATCGGGACCCAGTACTTC.

This chain connects TRBV14 to TRBJ2-1; D is perhaps TRBD2 (6 bases). The germline gives CDR1 SGHDN, CDR2 FVKESK. CDR3 length: 16 residues. V was trimmed by 4 bases and J by 5 bases, leaving 18 bases between them. CDR3 sequence (DNA): TGTGCCAGCAGCCGTTTCCTGGGACTTGTCGACAATGAGCAGTTCTTC. This encodes CASSRFLGLVDNEQFF.

This clonotype was detected a few times. V is TRBV7-6 and J is TRBJ2-6; D is unclear. From germline, CDR1 is SGHVS and CDR2 FNYEAQ. CDR3 length: 15 amino acids. V lost 4 bases to trimming and J lost 1 base, with 8 bases between them. The CDR3, as DNA: TGTGCCAGCAGCTCTATCGATTCTGGGGCCAACGTCCTGACTTTC. Its protein is CASSSIDSGANVLTF.

The chain has TRBV2 and TRBJ2-2, with D possibly matching TRBD1 (5 bases). The CDR3 totals 13 residues. The V gene lost 4 bases and the J gene lost 8 bases, with 11 bases spanning the gap. In germline, CDR1 is SNHLY, CDR2 FYNNEI. The CDR3 region is CASSGTGPGELFF. The CDR3 DNA is TGTGCCAGCAGTGGAACAGGCCCAGGGGAGCTGTTTTTT.

J is TRBJ2-5 and V is TRBV7-2; TRBD2 matches 9 bases. V dropped 6 bases and J dropped 5; count of bases not matched to a gene: 10. Looked up from germline, CDR1 is SGHTA and CDR2 is FQGNSA. The length of the CDR3 is 15 residues. CDR3 bases: TGTGCCAGCAGAAAACAGGCTAGCGGGGAGGAGACCCAGTACTTC. It translates to CASRKQASGEETQYF.

The chain combines TRBV29-1 with TRBJ1-1, with D unclear. The germline V gene has CDR1 SQVTM and CDR2 ANQGSEA. V gave up 5 bases and J gave up 0 bases, with 16 bases separating them. The CDR3 length is 15 residues. The CDR3 DNA reads TGCAGCGTTTTCCCGAGGGTGGGAATGAACACTGAAGCTTTCTTT. The encoded protein is CSVFPRVGMNTEAFF.

The chain carries TRBV11-2 and TRBJ2-4; D perhaps matches TRBD1 (6 bases). Germline V CDR1 and CDR2: SGHAT, FQNNGV. The CDR3 is 18 amino acids. V lost 3 bases and J lost 0, with 18 bases in between. For the CDR3, the DNA is TGTGCCAGCAGCTTGAGGACAGACTCGCTATTAGCCAAAAACATTCAGTACTTC. It yields the protein CASSLRTDSLLAKNIQYF.

This clonotype was detected ten times or more. The chain couples TRBV12-3 or TRBV12-4 to TRBJ1-2; D possibly corresponds to TRBD1 (5 bases). V lost 4 bases and J 4 bases, leaving 10 bases between the germline ends. CDR3 length: 13 residues. The CDR3 protein is CASSYSGLYGYTF. The CDR3 DNA reads TGTGCCAGCAGTTATTCAGGGCTCTATGGCTACACCTTC.

This clonotype has just a few counts. V and J are TRBV7-2 and TRBJ2-1; TRBD1 matches 8 bases. V dropped 6 bases and J dropped 6; count of bases not matched to a gene: 7. CDR1 SGHTA and CDR2 FQGNSA come from the germline V gene. The CDR3 runs to 14 residues. CDR3 residues: CASRLTGGSNEQFF. The CDR3 nucleotides read TGTGCCAGCAGGTTAACAGGGGGGTCCAATGAGCAGTTCTTC.

This clonotype was seen a few times. This chain joins TRBV10-3 and TRBJ1-4; tentatively, D is TRBD1 (6 bases). CDR1 and CDR2 from the germline V gene are ENHRY and SYGVKD. This CDR3 is 17 amino acids long. V gave up 5 bases and J gave up 0 bases, with 16 bases separating them. DNA of the CDR3: TGTGCCATCAGTCCCTCTCAGGACAGCCCAACTAATGAAAAACTGTTTTTT. Translation gives CAISPSQDSPTNEKLFF.

In its sample, this clonotype was seen many times. The chain couples TRBV27 to TRBJ1-1; possibly TRBD1 for D (5 bases). The CDR3 spans 14 residues. Trimming removed 4 bases at V and 1 base at J, with 10 bases between. Looked up from germline, CDR1 is MNHEY and CDR2 is SMNVEV (reference sequence). CDR3 region: CASSWRGRNTEAFF. The CDR3 DNA reads TGTGCCAGCAGTTGGCGGGGGAGGAACACTGAAGCTTTCTTT.

This clonotype was observed a handful of times. A much larger clone is a single base away; this may be a read error. This chain links TRBV24-1 with TRBJ1-1; TRBD1 matches at 11 bases. This CDR3 spans 13 amino acids. Trimming cost V 2 bases and J 13 bases; bases outside gene matches: 5. Per germline, CDR1 KGHDR and CDR2 SFDVKD. The CDR3, as DNA: TGTGCCACCAGTGATTGGGACAGGGGGGCAGTTTTCTTT. Amino acid sequence: CATSDWDRGAVFF.